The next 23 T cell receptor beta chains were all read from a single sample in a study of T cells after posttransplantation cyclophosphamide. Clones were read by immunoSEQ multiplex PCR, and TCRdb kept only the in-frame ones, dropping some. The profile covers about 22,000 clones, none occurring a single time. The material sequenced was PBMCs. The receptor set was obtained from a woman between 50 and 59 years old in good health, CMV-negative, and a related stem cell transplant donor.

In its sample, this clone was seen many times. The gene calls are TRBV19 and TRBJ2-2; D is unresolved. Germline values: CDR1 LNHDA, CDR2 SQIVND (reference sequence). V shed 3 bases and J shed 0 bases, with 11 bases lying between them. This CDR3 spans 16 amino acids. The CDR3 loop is CASSINLPANTGELFF. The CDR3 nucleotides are TGTGCCAGTAGTATCAATTTGCCAGCGAACACCGGGGAGCTGTTTTTT. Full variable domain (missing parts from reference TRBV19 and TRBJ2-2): DGGITQSPKYLFRKEGQNVTLSCEQNLNHDAMYWYRQDPGQGLRLIYYSQIVNDFQKGDIAEGYSVSREKKESFPLTVTSAQKNPTAFYLCASSINLPANTGELFFGEGSRLTVL.

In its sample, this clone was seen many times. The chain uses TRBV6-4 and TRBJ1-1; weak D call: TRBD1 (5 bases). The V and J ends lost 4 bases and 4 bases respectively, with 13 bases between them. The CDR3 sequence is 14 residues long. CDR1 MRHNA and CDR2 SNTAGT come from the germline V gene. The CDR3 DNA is TGTGCCAGCAGTGTAACAGGACGAAGCACTGAAGCTTTCTTT. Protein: CASSVTGRSTEAFF.

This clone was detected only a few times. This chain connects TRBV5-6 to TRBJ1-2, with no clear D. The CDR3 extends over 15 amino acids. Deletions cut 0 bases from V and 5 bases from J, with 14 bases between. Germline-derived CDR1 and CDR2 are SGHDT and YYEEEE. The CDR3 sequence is CASSLDVSSGYGYTF. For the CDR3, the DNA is TGTGCCAGCAGCTTGGATGTGAGTTCAGGATATGGCTACACCTTC.

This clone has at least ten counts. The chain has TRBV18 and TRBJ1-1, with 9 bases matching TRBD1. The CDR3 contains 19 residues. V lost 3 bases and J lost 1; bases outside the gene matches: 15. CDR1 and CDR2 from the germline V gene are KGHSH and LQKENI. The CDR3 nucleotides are TGTGCCAGCTCACCCTTATCGGACAGGGGTGTAGGTACGAACACTGAAGCTTTCTTT. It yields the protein CASSPLSDRGVGTNTEAFF.

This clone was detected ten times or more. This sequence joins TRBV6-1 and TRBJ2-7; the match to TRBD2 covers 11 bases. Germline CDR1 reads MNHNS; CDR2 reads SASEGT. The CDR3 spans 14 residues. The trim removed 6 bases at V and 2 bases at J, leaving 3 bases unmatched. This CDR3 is CASRVAGGPYEQYF. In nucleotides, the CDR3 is TGTGCCAGCAGGGTAGCGGGAGGGCCCTACGAGCAGTACTTC.

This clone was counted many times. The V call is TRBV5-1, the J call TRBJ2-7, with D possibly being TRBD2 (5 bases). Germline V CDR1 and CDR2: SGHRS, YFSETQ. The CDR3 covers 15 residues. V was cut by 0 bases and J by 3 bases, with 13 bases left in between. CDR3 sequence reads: CASSLGVSANYEQYF. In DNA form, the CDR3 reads TGCGCCAGCAGCTTGGGAGTTAGCGCAAACTACGAGCAGTACTTC. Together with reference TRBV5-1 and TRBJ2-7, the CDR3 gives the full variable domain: KAGVTQTPRYLIKTRGQQVTLSCSPISGHRSVSWYQQTPGQGLQFLFEYFSETQRNKGNFPGRFSGRQFSNSRSEMNVSTLELGDSALYLCASSLGVSANYEQYFGPGTRLTVT.

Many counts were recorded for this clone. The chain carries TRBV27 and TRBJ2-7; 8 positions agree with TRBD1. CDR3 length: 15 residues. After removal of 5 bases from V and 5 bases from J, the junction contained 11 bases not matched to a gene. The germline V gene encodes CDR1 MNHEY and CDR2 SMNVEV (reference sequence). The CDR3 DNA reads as TGTGCCAGCAGTATAAACTCGGACAGGGCGAACGAGCAGTACTTC. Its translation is CASSINSDRANEQYF.

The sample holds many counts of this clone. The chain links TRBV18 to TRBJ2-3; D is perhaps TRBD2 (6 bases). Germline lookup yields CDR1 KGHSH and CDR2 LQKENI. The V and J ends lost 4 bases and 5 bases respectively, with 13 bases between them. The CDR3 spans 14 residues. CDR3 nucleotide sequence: TGTGCCAGCTCACGGGACCGACTAGGAGATACGCAGTATTTT. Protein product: CASSRDRLGDTQYF.

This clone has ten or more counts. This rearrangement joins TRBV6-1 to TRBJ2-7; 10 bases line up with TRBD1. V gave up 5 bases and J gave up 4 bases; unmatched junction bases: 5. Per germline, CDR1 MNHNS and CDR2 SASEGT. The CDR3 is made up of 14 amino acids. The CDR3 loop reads CASSHRTGGYEQYF. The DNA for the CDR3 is TGTGCCAGCAGTCATCGGACAGGGGGTTACGAGCAGTACTTC.

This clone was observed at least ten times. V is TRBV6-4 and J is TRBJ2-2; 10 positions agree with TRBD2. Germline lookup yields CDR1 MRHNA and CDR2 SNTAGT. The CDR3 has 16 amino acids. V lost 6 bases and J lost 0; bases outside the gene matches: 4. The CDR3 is CASSPSGSSNTGELFF. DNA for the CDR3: TGTGCCAGCAGCCCTAGCGGGAGTTCGAACACCGGGGAGCTGTTTTTT.

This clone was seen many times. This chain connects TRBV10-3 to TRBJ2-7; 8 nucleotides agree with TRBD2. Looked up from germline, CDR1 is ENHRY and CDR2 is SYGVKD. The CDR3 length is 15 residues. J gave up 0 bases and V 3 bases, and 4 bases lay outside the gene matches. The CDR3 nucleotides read TGTGCCATCAGTGATCAAGCGGGGGCCTCCTACGAGCAGTACTTC. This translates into CAISDQAGASYEQYF.

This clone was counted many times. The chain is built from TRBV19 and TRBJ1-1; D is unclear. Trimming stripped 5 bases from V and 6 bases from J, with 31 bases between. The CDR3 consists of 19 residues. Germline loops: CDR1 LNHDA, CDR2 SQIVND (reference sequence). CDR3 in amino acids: CASSSAMVRPRWGDAEAFF. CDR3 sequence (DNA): TGTGCCAGTAGTTCGGCTATGGTACGCCCCCGGTGGGGAGATGCTGAAGCTTTCTTT. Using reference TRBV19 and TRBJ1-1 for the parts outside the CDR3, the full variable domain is DGGITQSPKYLFRKEGQNVTLSCEQNLNHDAMYWYRQDPGQGLRLIYYSQIVNDFQKGDIAEGYSVSREKKESFPLTVTSAQKNPTAFYLCASSSAMVRPRWGDAEAFFGQGTRLTVV.

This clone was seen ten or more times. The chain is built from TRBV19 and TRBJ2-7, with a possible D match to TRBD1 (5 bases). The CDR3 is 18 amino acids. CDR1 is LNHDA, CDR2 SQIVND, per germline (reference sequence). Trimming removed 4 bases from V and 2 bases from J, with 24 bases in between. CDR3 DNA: TGTGCCAGTAGTACTCCCCCAGGTGGGGCCCGCCGAACCTACGAGCAGTACTTC. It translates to CASSTPPGGARRTYEQYF. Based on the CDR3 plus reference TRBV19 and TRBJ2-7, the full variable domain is DGGITQSPKYLFRKEGQNVTLSCEQNLNHDAMYWYRQDPGQGLRLIYYSQIVNDFQKGDIAEGYSVSREKKESFPLTVTSAQKNPTAFYLCASSTPPGGARRTYEQYFGPGTRLTVT.

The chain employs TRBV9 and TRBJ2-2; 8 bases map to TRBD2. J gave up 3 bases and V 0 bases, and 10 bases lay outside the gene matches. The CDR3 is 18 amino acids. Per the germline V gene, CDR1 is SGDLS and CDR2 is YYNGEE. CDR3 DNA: TGTGCCAGCAGCGTAGGGCTAGCGGGCGGTAAAGACACCGGGGAGCTGTTTTTT. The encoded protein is CASSVGLAGGKDTGELFF.

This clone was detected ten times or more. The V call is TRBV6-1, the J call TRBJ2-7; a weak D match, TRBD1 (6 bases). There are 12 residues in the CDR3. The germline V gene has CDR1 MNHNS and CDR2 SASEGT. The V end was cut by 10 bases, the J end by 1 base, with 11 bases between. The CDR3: CATLTGSYEQYF. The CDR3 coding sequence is TGTGCCACCCTGACAGGATCCTACGAGCAGTACTTC.

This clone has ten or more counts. This CDR3 reads CASSPPPPEGNEQFF. The CDR3 nucleotides read TGTGCCAGCTCACCACCACCGCCGGAGGGCAATGAGCAGTTCTTC. V is TRBV18 and J is TRBJ2-1; tentative D call: TRBD2 (6 bases). V lost 0 bases and J 6 bases, leaving 12 bases between the germline ends. The CDR3 sequence is 15 residues long. Germline CDR1 and CDR2: KGHSH and LQKENI.

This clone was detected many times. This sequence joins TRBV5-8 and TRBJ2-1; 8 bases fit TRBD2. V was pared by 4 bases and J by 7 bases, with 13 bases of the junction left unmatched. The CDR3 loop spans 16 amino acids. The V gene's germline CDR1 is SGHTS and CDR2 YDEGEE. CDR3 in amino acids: CASSQLGSGRVNEQFF. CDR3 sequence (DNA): TGTGCCAGCAGCCAATTGGGGAGCGGGAGAGTAAATGAGCAGTTCTTC.

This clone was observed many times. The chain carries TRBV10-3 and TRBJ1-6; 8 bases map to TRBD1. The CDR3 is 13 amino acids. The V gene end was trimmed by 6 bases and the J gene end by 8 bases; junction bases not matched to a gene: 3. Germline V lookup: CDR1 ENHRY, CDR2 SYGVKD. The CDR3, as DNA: TGTGCCATCAGGGGGACAGGTGATTCACCCCTCCACTTT. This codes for CAIRGTGDSPLHF.

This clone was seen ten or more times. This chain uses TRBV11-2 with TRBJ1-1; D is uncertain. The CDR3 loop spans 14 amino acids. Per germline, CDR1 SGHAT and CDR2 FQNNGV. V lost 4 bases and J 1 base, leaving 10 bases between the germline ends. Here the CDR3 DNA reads TGTGCCAGCAGCTCTGGAGGTTCGAACACTGAAGCTTTCTTT. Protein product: CASSSGGSNTEAFF.

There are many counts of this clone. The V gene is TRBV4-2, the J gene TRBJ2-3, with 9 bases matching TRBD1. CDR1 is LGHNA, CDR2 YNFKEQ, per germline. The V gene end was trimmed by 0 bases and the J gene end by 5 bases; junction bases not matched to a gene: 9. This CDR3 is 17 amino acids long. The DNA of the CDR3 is TGTGCCAGCAGCCAAGAACTCACCGGGACAGGGTTAGATACGCAGTATTTT. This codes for CASSQELTGTGLDTQYF.

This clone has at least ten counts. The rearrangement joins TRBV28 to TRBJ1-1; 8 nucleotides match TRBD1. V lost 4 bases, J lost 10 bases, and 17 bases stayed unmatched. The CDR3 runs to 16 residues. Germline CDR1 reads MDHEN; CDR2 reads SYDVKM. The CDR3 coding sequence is TGTGCCAGCAGTTCGCTATCAGAGCTCCAGGGGGCTGCAGCTTTCTTT. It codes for CASSSLSELQGAAAFF.

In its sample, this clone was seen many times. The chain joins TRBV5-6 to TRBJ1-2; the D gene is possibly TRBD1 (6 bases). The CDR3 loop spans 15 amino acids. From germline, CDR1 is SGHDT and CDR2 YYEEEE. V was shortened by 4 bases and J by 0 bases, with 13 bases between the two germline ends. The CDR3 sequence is CASSKAGDSNYGYTF. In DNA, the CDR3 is TGTGCCAGCAGCAAGGCAGGGGATTCTAACTATGGCTACACCTTC.

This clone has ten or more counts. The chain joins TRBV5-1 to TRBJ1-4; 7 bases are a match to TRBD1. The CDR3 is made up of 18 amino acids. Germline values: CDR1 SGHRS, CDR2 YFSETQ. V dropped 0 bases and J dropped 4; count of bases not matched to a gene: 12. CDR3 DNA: TGCGCCAGCAGCTTGGACCCTCTTCTCGGGACAGTTAATGAAAAACTGTTTTTT. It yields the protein CASSLDPLLGTVNEKLFF.